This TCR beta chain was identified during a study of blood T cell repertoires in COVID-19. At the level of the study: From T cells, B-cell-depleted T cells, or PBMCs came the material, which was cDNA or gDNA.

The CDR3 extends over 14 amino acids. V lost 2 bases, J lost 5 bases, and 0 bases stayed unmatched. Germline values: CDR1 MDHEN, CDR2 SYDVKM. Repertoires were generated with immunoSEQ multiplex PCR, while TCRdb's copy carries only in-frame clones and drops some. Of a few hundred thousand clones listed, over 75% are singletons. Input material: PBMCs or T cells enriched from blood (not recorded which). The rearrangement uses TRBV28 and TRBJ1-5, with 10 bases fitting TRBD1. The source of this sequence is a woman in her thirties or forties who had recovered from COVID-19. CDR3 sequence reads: CASSLGTGDQPQHF. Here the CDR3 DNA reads TGTGCCAGCAGTTTAGGGACAGGGGATCAGCCCCAGCATTTT.